The present T cell receptor beta chain was sequenced within a study of T cells after posttransplantation cyclophosphamide. Broader study findings: Donor-recipient repertoire similarity was low at 1-2 months, rising over year one. TRB overlap between skin or GI tissue T cells and blood was limited. Recipient CMV seropositivity and CMV reactivation strongly tracked TRB clonality.

This clone was detected ten times or more. Its antigen remains unknown. Treatment was busulfan-fludarabine conditioning, a marrow graft, and cyclophosphamide on days +3 and +4. The table came from immunoSEQ multiplex PCR; TCRdb's copy has only in-frame clones and leaves some out. The sample holds fewer than 12,000 clones, and no clone turns up only once. V was clipped by 10 bases and J by 2 bases; unmatched bases: 10. CDR1 is SNHLY, CDR2 FYNNEI, per germline. The CDR3 covers 15 residues. The TCR comes from a female patient between 40 and 50 years old who received an allogeneic stem cell transplant from a related donor, was CMV-positive, and had no GVHD. Some T cells may have come from the graft donor. This chain joins TRBV2 and TRBJ2-3, with TRBD2 identical over 9 bases. The specimen was PBMCs, collected after allogeneic stem cell transplant with posttransplant cyclophosphamide. The CDR3 sequence is CATGGASGATDTQYF. The CDR3 bases are TGTGCCACAGGAGGGGCTAGCGGGGCCACAGATACGCAGTATTTT.